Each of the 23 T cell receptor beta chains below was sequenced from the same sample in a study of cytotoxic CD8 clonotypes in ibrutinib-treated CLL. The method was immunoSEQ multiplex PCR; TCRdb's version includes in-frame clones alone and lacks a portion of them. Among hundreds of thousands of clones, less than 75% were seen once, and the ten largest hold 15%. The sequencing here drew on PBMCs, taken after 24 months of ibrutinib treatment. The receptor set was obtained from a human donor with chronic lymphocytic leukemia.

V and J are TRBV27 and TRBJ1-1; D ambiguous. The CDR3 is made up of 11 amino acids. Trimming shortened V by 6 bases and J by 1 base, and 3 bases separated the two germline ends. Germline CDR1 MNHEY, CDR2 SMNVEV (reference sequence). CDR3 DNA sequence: TGTGCCAGCAGGAGGAACACTGAAGCTTTCTTT. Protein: CASRRNTEAFF.

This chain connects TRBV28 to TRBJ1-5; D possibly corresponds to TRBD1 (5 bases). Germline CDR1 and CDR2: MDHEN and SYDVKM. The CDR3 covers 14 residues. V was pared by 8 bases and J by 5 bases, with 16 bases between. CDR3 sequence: CASFAGGLYQPQHF. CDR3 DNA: TGTGCCAGCTTTGCGGGGGGTTTATATCAGCCCCAGCATTTT.

The CDR3 DNA reads TGTGCCAGCAGTTACAATCGGGACAGTCCCTCGGGCGAGCAGTACTTC. Protein sequence: CASSYNRDSPSGEQYF. V usage is TRBV6-5 and J usage is TRBJ2-7; 7 positions agree with TRBD1. This CDR3 region has 16 residues. With V trimmed by 2 bases and J by 6 bases, 13 bases remained unmatched. Germline lookup yields CDR1 MNHEY and CDR2 SVGAGI.

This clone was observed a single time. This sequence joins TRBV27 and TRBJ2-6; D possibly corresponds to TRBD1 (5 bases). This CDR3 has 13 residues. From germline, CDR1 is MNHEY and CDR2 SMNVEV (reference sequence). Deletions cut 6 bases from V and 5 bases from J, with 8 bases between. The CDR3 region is CASSLDRANVLTF. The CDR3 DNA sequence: TGTGCCAGCAGCCTGGACAGGGCCAACGTCCTGACTTTC. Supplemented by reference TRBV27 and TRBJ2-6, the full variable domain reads EAQVTQNPRYLITVTGKKLTVTCSQNMNHEYMSWYRQDPGLGLRQIYYSMNVEVTDKGDVPEGYKVSRKEKRNFPLILESPSPNQTSLYFCASSLDRANVLTFGAGSRLTVL.

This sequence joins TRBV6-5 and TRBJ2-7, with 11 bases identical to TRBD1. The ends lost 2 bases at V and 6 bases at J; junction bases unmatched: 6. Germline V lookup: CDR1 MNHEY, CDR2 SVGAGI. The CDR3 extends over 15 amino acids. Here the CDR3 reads CASSYKGQGAGEQYF. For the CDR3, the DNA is TGTGCCAGCAGTTACAAAGGACAGGGGGCAGGCGAGCAGTACTTC.

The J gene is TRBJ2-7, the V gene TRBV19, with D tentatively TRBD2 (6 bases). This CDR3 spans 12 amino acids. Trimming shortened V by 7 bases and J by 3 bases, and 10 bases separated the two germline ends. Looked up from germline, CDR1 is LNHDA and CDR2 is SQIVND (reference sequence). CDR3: CASTQGGYEQYF. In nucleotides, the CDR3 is TGTGCCAGTACCCAGGGAGGCTACGAGCAGTACTTC. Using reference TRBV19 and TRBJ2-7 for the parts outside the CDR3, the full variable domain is DGGITQSPKYLFRKEGQNVTLSCEQNLNHDAMYWYRQDPGQGLRLIYYSQIVNDFQKGDIAEGYSVSREKKESFPLTVTSAQKNPTAFYLCASTQGGYEQYFGPGTRLTVT.

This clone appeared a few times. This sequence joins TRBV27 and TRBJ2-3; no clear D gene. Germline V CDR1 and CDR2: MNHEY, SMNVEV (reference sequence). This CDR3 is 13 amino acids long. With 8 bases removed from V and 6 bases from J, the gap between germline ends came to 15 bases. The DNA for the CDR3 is TGTGCCAGCGGAGTCTATAGAGAGGATACGCAGTATTTT. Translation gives CASGVYREDTQYF.

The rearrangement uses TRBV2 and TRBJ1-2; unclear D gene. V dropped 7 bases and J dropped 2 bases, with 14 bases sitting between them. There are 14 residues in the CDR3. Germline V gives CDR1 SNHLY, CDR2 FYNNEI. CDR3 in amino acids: CASIGLGGNYGYTF. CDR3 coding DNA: TGTGCCAGCATCGGGTTAGGCGGGAACTATGGCTACACCTTC.

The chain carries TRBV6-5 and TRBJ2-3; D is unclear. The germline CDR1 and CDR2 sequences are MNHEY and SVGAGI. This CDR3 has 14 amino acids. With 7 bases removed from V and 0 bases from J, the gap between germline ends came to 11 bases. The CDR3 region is CASMGMLSTDTQYF. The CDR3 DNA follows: TGTGCCAGCATGGGGATGTTGAGCACAGATACGCAGTATTTT.

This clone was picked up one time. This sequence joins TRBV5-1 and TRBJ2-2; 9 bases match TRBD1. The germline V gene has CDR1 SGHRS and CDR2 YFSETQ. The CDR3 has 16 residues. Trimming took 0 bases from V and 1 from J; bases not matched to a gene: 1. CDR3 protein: CASSLGQGVNTGELFF. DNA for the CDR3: TGCGCCAGCAGCTTGGGACAGGGGGTGAACACCGGGGAGCTGTTTTTT.

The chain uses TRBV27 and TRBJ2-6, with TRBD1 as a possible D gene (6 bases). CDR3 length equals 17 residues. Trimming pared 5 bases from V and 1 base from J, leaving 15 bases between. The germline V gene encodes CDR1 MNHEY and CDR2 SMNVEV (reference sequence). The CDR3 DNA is TGTGCCAGCAGTCAAAAGGACAGTCCTTCTGGGGCCAACGTCCTGACTTTC. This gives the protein CASSQKDSPSGANVLTF. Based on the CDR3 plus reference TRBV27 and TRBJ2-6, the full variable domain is EAQVTQNPRYLITVTGKKLTVTCSQNMNHEYMSWYRQDPGLGLRQIYYSMNVEVTDKGDVPEGYKVSRKEKRNFPLILESPSPNQTSLYFCASSQKDSPSGANVLTFGAGSRLTVL.

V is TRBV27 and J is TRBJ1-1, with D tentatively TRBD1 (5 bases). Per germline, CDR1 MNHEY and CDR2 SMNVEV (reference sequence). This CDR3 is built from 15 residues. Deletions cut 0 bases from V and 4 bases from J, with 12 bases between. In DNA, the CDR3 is TGTGCCAGCAGTTTATCGCGGGGGAGGGGCACTGAAGCTTTCTTT. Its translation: CASSLSRGRGTEAFF.

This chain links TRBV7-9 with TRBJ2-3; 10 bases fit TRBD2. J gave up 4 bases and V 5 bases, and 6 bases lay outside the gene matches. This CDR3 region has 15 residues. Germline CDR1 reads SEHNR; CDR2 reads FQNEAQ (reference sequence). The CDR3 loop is CASSPSGSFSDTQYF. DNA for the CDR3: TGTGCCAGCAGCCCTAGCGGGAGTTTTTCAGATACGCAGTATTTT.

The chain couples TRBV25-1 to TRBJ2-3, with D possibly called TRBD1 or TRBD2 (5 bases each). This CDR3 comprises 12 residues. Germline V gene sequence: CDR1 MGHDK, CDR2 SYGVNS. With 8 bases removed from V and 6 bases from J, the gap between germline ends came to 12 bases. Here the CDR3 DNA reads TGTGCCAGCCGTGGGGACGTGGATACGCAGTATTTT. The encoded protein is CASRGDVDTQYF.

The CDR3 nucleotides are TGTGCCAGCAGCCAAGGGCAGACTAGCACAGATACGCAGTATTTT. Translation: CASSQGQTSTDTQYF. J is TRBJ2-3 and V is TRBV4-2; D gene unclear. Trimming removed 1 base at V and 0 bases at J, with 8 bases between. This CDR3 has 15 residues. CDR1 is LGHNA and CDR2 is YNFKEQ in the germline V gene.

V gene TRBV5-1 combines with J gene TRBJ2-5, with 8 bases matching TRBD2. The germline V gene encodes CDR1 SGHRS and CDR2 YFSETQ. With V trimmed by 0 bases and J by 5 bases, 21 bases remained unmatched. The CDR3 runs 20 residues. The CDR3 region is CASSLGVYSGRGQERETQYF. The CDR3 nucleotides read TGCGCCAGCAGCTTGGGGGTCTACAGCGGGAGAGGACAAGAGAGGGAGACCCAGTACTTC.

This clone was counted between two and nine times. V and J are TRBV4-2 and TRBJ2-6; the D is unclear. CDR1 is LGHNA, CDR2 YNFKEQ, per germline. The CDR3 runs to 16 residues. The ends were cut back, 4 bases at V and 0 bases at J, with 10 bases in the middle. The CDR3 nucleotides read TGTGCCAGCAGCCCTAATAGGGCCTCTGGGGCCAACGTCCTGACTTTC. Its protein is CASSPNRASGANVLTF.

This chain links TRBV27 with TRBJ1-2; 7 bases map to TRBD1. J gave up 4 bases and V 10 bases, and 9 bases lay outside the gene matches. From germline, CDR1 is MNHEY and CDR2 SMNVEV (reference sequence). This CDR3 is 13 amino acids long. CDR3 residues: CATRLQGSYGYTF. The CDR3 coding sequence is TGTGCCACCAGACTACAGGGGAGCTATGGCTACACCTTC.

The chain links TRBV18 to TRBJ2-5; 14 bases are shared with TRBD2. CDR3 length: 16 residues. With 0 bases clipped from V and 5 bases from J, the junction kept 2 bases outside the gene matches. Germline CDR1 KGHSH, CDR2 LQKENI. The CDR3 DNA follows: TGTGCCAGCTCACCACCGGGACTAGCGGGAGCGGAGACCCAGTACTTC. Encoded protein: CASSPPGLAGAETQYF.

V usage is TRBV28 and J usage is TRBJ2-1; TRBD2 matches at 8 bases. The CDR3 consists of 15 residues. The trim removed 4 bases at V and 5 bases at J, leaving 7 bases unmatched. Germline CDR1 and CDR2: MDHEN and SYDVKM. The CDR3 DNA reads TGTGCCAGCAGTTCGGGGGGGGTTATTGACAATGAGCAGTTCTTC. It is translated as CASSSGGVIDNEQFF. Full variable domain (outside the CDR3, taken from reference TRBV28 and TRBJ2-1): DVKVTQSSRYLVKRTGEKVFLECVQDMDHENMFWYRQDPGLGLRLIYFSYDVKMKEKGDIPEGYSVSREKKERFSLILESASTNQTSMYLCASSSGGVIDNEQFFGPGTRLTVL.

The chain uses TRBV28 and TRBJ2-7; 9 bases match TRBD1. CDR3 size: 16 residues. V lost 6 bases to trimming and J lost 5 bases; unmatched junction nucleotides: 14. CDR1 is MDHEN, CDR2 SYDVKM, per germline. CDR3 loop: CASSEPTGGFINEQYF. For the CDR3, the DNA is TGTGCCAGCAGCGAGCCCACAGGGGGCTTTATCAACGAGCAGTACTTC.

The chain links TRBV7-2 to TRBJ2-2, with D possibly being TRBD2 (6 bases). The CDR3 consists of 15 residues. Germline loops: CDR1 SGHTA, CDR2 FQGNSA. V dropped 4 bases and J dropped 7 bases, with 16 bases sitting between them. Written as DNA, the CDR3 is TGTGCCAGCAGCTCCGACGCGACGGGAGTCGGGGAGCTGTTTTTT. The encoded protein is CASSSDATGVGELFF.

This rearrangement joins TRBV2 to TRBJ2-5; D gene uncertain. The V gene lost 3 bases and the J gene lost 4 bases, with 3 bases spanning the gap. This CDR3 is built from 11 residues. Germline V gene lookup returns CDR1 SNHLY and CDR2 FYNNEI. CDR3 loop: CASSDGETQYF. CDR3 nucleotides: TGTGCCAGCAGTGACGGAGAGACCCAGTACTTC.